The T cell receptor (beta chain) described here comes from a study of CD8+CD57+ T cells in acquired aplastic anemia. The overall study: Average DNA yield from sorted CD4+ and CD8+ cells was around 3.2 ug. Study-wide results and caveats: Patients and controls shared 25 to 30 CD8+ CDR3 sequences. Patients and healthy controls showed no significant CD8+ Simpson's diversity difference.

In patients chosen for sequencing, flow cytometry had shown CD8+CD57+ cell expansion. Every one of the patients had aplastic anemia (severe, acquired). TCR beta VDJ and CDR3 were profiled, and genomic DNA was the template. TCRdb re-called the reads with MiXCR, one entry per CDR3 protein. This table has hundreds of thousands of distinct CDR3 sequences, roughly 34% appearing once. Deletions cut 4 bases from V and 4 bases from J, with 7 bases between. The CDR3 spans 11 residues. Looked up from germline, CDR1 is SQVTM and CDR2 is ANQGSEA. Worth noting for this clonotype: Its antigen remains unknown.

The sequencing sample was made of sorted CD4+, CD8+, or CD8+CD57+ T cells (not recorded which) from PBMCs. This sequence originates from a human donor with aplastic anemia. The rearrangement joins TRBV29-1 to TRBJ1-2; no definite D call. CDR3: CSVVTGYGYTF. DNA for the CDR3: TGCAGCGTTGTTACGGGCTATGGCTACACCTTC.